The 21 T cell receptor beta chains reported below all come from one sample, sequenced in a study of beta chain features in type 1 diabetes. Every bit of the isolated RNA underwent reverse transcription, so sequencing read expressed TCRB transcripts. Some clones are missing from TCRdb's copy, which holds only in-frame ones; the method was immunoSEQ multiplex PCR. The data show approximately 160,000 clones, roughly 60% seen once. General observations from the study: People with Type 1 diabetes carried modestly yet significantly shorter TCRB CDR3s in all four CD4+ subsets.

Antigens of these TCRs are unknown. Sequencing was carried out using naive CD4+ T cells from blood. These receptors originate from a man younger than 40 with type 1 diabetes.

This clone came up a few times. The chain joins TRBV29-1 to TRBJ1-4; 7 bases align to TRBD1. After removal of 6 bases from V and 7 bases from J, the junction contained 8 bases not matched to a gene. Germline assignment: CDR1 SQVTM and CDR2 ANQGSEA. CDR3 size: 13 residues. The CDR3 bases are TGCAGCGTCGCACAGGGGCGGGGTGAAAAACTGTTTTTT. It translates to CSVAQGRGEKLFF.

This chain connects TRBV4-1 to TRBJ2-1, with 12 bases identical to TRBD2. Germline trimming cut 4 bases from V and 0 bases from J; bases unmatched to any gene: 4. This CDR3 contains 17 residues. Germline V gene sequence: CDR1 MGHRA, CDR2 YSYEKL. The CDR3, as DNA: TGCGCCAGCAGCCTAGGACTAGCGGGGATCTCCTACAATGAGCAGTTCTTC. This encodes CASSLGLAGISYNEQFF.

The V and J genes are TRBV4-1 and TRBJ2-2; D may be TRBD1 or TRBD2 (5 bases each). Germline CDR1 MGHRA, CDR2 YSYEKL. Between the trimmed V and J ends, which lost 0 bases and 5 bases, there was a span of 13 bases. This CDR3 has 16 residues. CDR3 loop: CASSQDFPGRTGELFF. In DNA form, the CDR3 reads TGCGCCAGCAGCCAAGATTTTCCAGGGAGAACCGGGGAGCTGTTTTTT.

This clone was seen only once. V gene TRBV29-1 combines with J gene TRBJ1-2; D not resolved. Trimming cost V 7 bases and J 2 bases, with 14 bases left between them. Germline CDR1 and CDR2: SQVTM and ANQGSEA. The CDR3 is made up of 13 amino acids. CDR3 residues: CSAQGRRNYGYTF. The CDR3 coding sequence is TGCAGCGCCCAAGGGAGGAGGAACTATGGCTACACCTTC.

The chain recombines TRBV11-2 with TRBJ2-1; D is perhaps TRBD1 or TRBD2 (5 bases each). In germline, CDR1 is SGHAT, CDR2 FQNNGV. V was trimmed by 5 bases and J by 0 bases, leaving 11 bases between them. The CDR3 consists of 15 residues. The CDR3 spells CASSQGRSSYNEQFF. CDR3 DNA: TGTGCCAGCAGCCAGGGACGGAGCTCCTACAATGAGCAGTTCTTC.

The chain joins TRBV7-2 to TRBJ1-2; the D gene is possibly TRBD1 (5 bases). The germline CDR1 and CDR2 sequences are SGHTA and FQGNSA. The CDR3 runs to 18 residues. V was trimmed by 5 bases and J by 6 bases, leaving 28 bases between them. The CDR3: CASSTDRDRGTGFHGYTF. For the CDR3, the DNA is TGTGCCAGCAGCACGGACCGGGACCGTGGAACCGGGTTCCATGGCTACACCTTC.

V and J are TRBV7-9 and TRBJ2-7; the D gene is possibly TRBD1 (6 bases). The germline V gene has CDR1 SEHNR and CDR2 FQNEAQ (reference sequence). This CDR3 has 14 residues. The V end lost 6 bases, the J end lost 3 bases, and 15 bases lay between the germline ends. CDR3 DNA sequence: TGTGCCAGCAGGCCGATGCAGGGGAACTACGAGCAGTACTTC. Its protein product is CASRPMQGNYEQYF. The variable domain in full, completed from reference TRBV7-9 and TRBJ2-7, reads DTGVSQNPRHKITKRGQNVTFRCDPISEHNRLYWYRQTLGQGPEFLTYFQNEAQLEKSRLLSDRFSAERPKGSFSTLEIQRTEQGDSAMYLCASRPMQGNYEQYFGPGTRLTVT.

About this clone itself: Within the sample, other DNA sequences also encode this same CDR3. The chain recombines TRBV11-2 with TRBJ2-3; no clear D gene. The germline gives CDR1 SGHAT, CDR2 FQNNGV. V lost 1 base and J 3 bases, leaving 2 bases between the germline ends. This CDR3 region has 12 residues. The CDR3 nucleotides read TGTGCCAGCAGCTTAGTTACAGATACGCAGTATTTT. This gives the protein CASSLVTDTQYF. The whole variable domain, filled in from reference TRBV11-2 and TRBJ2-3, reads EAGVAQSPRYKIIEKRQSVAFWCNPISGHATLYWYQQILGQGPKLLIQFQNNGVVDDSQLPKDRFSAERLKGVDSTLKIQPAKLEDSAVYLCASSLVTDTQYFGPGTRLTVL.

The sample holds a few counts of this clone. The V gene is TRBV11-2, the J gene TRBJ2-5; D not certain. Trimming pared 5 bases from V and 5 bases from J, leaving 15 bases between. Germline CDR1 SGHAT, CDR2 FQNNGV. The CDR3 has 14 residues. The CDR3 loop is CASSREAIWETQYF. In nucleotides, the CDR3 is TGTGCCAGCAGCCGCGAGGCAATATGGGAGACCCAGTACTTC.

The V call is TRBV19, the J call TRBJ1-1; TRBD1 is a possible D gene (5 bases). Germline CDR1 LNHDA, CDR2 SQIVND (reference sequence). The CDR3 has 13 amino acids. V lost 5 bases and J 5 bases, leaving 12 bases between the germline ends. The CDR3 loop is CASSGHQGTEAFF. In DNA, the CDR3 is TGTGCCAGTAGTGGCCACCAGGGAACTGAAGCTTTCTTT. Looking up the rest from reference TRBV19 and TRBJ1-1 gives the full variable domain: DGGITQSPKYLFRKEGQNVTLSCEQNLNHDAMYWYRQDPGQGLRLIYYSQIVNDFQKGDIAEGYSVSREKKESFPLTVTSAQKNPTAFYLCASSGHQGTEAFFGQGTRLTVV.

This sequence joins TRBV9 and TRBJ2-7, with D tentatively TRBD2 (8 bases). V was pared by 4 bases and J by 1 base, with 15 bases between. Germline CDR1 reads SGDLS; CDR2 reads YYNGEE. CDR3 size: 15 residues. The chain's CDR3 is CASSFSGTDSYEQYF. Written as DNA, the CDR3 is TGTGCCAGCAGCTTTAGCGGGACAGATTCCTACGAGCAGTACTTC.

The CDR3, as DNA: TGTGCCTGGAGTCAACAGGGCGTTGAAAAACTGTTTTTT. It specifies CAWSQQGVEKLFF. V usage is TRBV30 and J usage is TRBJ1-4; TRBD1 is a possible D gene (6 bases). The germline gives CDR1 GTSNPN, CDR2 SVGIG (reference sequence). The CDR3 totals 13 residues. Trimming took 2 bases from V and 7 from J, leaving 11 bases between them.

The rearrangement joins TRBV30 to TRBJ2-3, with D unresolved. V lost 4 bases and J 2 bases, leaving 10 bases between the germline ends. This CDR3 region has 13 residues. Germline V gene data show CDR1 as GTSNPN and CDR2 as SVGIG (reference sequence). The DNA for the CDR3 is TGTGCCTGGACCGTTCATTACACAGATACGCAGTATTTT. It codes for CAWTVHYTDTQYF. The entire variable domain, with the rest obtained from reference TRBV30 and TRBJ2-3, is as follows: SQTIHQWPATLVQPVGSPLSLECTVEGTSNPNLYWYRQAAGRGLQLLFYSVGIGQISSEVPQNLSASRPQDRQFILSSKKLLLSDSGFYLCAWTVHYTDTQYFGPGTRLTVL.

The chain uses TRBV28 and TRBJ2-2; 7 bases are shared with TRBD1. Unmatched junction bases numbered 3, after V lost 4 bases and J lost 4 bases. Germline V CDR1 and CDR2: MDHEN, SYDVKM. This CDR3 is 14 amino acids long. In nucleotides, the CDR3 is TGTGCCAGCAGTTCGGGACAGATCACCGGGGAGCTGTTTTTT. Protein: CASSSGQITGELFF.

CDR3 region: CAWSVRTGRFTYEQYF. The CDR3 coding sequence is TGTGCCTGGAGTGTACGGACAGGGCGTTTCACCTACGAGCAGTACTTC. The J gene is TRBJ2-7, the V gene TRBV30; TRBD1 matches at 8 bases. Germline CDR1 GTSNPN, CDR2 SVGIG (reference sequence). CDR3 length: 16 residues. V dropped 0 bases and J dropped 2; count of bases not matched to a gene: 9.

V and J are TRBV30 and TRBJ2-1; 9 bases align to TRBD1. The length of the CDR3 is 15 residues. The germline V gene encodes CDR1 GTSNPN and CDR2 SVGIG (reference sequence). The V gene end was trimmed by 2 bases and the J gene end by 4 bases; junction bases not matched to a gene: 6. The CDR3 sequence: CAWSTGTGTYNEQFF. DNA of the CDR3: TGTGCCTGGAGTACCGGGACAGGGACATACAATGAGCAGTTCTTC.

V and J are TRBV7-2 and TRBJ2-3; 12 nucleotides line up with TRBD2. CDR1 and CDR2 (germline): SGHTA, FQGNSA. The CDR3 extends over 15 amino acids. V shed 6 bases and J 6 bases; nucleotides not matched to a gene: 7. The CDR3, as DNA: TGTGCCAGCAGATTACTAGCGGGGGGCCCCGATACGCAGTATTTT. Translating it yields CASRLLAGGPDTQYF.

The V gene is TRBV9, the J gene TRBJ2-2, with D perhaps TRBD2 (5 bases). Germline V gene lookup returns CDR1 SGDLS and CDR2 YYNGEE. The V and J ends lost 5 bases and 10 bases respectively, with 12 bases between them. CDR3 length: 12 amino acids. CDR3 nucleotides: TGTGCCAGCAGTGGGAGCGTCGTGGAGCTGTTTTTT. Translated: CASSGSVVELFF.

This clone was observed once. The chain carries TRBV27 and TRBJ2-7; TRBD1 might be the D (6 bases). Between the trimmed V and J ends, which lost 5 bases and 6 bases, there was a span of 17 bases. This CDR3 spans 14 amino acids. Germline lookup yields CDR1 MNHEY and CDR2 SMNVEV (reference sequence). The CDR3 is CASSTEVQGFEQYF. DNA for the CDR3: TGTGCCAGCAGTACCGAAGTACAGGGTTTCGAGCAGTACTTC.

The gene calls are TRBV7-2 and TRBJ2-7, with D unclear. CDR1 and CDR2 (germline): SGHTA, FQGNSA. The CDR3 runs to 14 residues. The ends were cut back, 5 bases at V and 3 bases at J, with 14 bases in the middle. The CDR3 coding sequence is TGTGCCAGCAGCCAAACCTCGGACCACTACGAGCAGTACTTC. It is translated as CASSQTSDHYEQYF.

The chain couples TRBV2 to TRBJ1-1; possible D gene TRBD1, 6 bases. The V end lost 1 base, the J end lost 1 base, and 7 bases lay between the germline ends. Germline V gives CDR1 SNHLY, CDR2 FYNNEI. The CDR3 consists of 14 residues. CDR3 bases: TGTGCCAGCAGTGAAGTAGGGGGGAACACTGAAGCTTTCTTT. Translation gives CASSEVGGNTEAFF.